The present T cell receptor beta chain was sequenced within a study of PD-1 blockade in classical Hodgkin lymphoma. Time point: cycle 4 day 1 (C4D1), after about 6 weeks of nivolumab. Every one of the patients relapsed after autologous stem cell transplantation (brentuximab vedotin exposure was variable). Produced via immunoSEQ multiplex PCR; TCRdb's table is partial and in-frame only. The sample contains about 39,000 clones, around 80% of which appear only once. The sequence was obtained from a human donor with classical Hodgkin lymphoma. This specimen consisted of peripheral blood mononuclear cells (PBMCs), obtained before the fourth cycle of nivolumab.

The CDR3 DNA follows: TGCGCCAGCAGCCAAGATCTCGCTAGCTTGAGCACAGATACGCAGTATTTT. Residues: CASSQDLASLSTDTQYF. V gene TRBV4-3 combines with J gene TRBJ2-3; D is perhaps TRBD2 (5 bases). CDR1 and CDR2 from the germline V gene are LGHNA and YSLEER. V was shortened by 0 bases and J by 0 bases, with 13 bases between the two germline ends. This CDR3 has 17 residues.